This T cell receptor (beta chain) was recorded in a study of OX40 agonist ivuxolimab in advanced cancers. This clone was picked up one time. Germline lookup yields CDR1 LNHNV and CDR2 YYDKDF (reference sequence). The V and J ends lost 0 bases and 4 bases respectively, with 10 bases between them. The CDR3 consists of 15 residues. Sequencing was performed with immunoSEQ multiplex PCR; in TCRdb, only in-frame clones are kept and a portion is missing. The repertoire holds around 99,000 clones, with nearly 90% as singletons. Sequences were derived from CD4+ or CD8+ T cells sorted from blood, sampled in a trial of the OX40 agonist ivuxolimab. J is TRBJ1-5 and V is TRBV15; TRBD1 is a possible D gene (6 bases). This receptor was identified in an adult with an advanced solid tumor such as melanoma, head and neck, liver or kidney cancer. CDR3 residues: CATSRDRGNNQPQHF. As DNA, the CDR3 is TGTGCCACCAGCAGAGACAGGGGCAATAATCAGCCCCAGCATTTT.